The T cell receptor (beta chain) described here comes from a study of shared clonotypes between healthy human individuals. Overall study findings and caveats: For naive CD4 cells, approximately 4.8% of clonotypes were shared across a few donors.

CDR3 length: 14 amino acids. With 5 bases removed from V and 0 bases from J, the gap between germline ends came to 11 bases. CDR1 and CDR2 (germline): SGHDT, YYEEEE. Free of recent acute infections or vaccinations, the donors were healthy HIV-negative adults. Every donor, a Caucasian adult, lived in Nashville, Tennessee. Original analysis: From ImmunoSEQ came sequences covering only the junction and carrying no quality scores, so filtering differed. The method was immunoSEQ multiplex PCR; TCRdb's version includes in-frame clones alone and lacks a portion of them. Clone size and the V and J calls come from that table; the DNA yielded D and trimming. The table shows some 2,500,000 clones, with 90% to 95% occurring only once. A note on this clone: Its target is not known.

The chain has TRBV5-6 and TRBJ1-1; unclear D gene. Sample: naive CD4+ T cells from PBMCs. As to subset: CD45RA+ positively selected. This clonotype was sampled from a man in his late teens or twenties in good health. Some clones in this sample may be carry-over from other donors' samples. CDR3 DNA sequence: TGTGCCAGCAGTTGGAGGCAGCTGAACACTGAAGCTTTCTTT. Translated: CASSWRQLNTEAFF.